Presented here are 17 T cell receptor beta chains from one specimen sequenced in a study of CD8+CD57+ T cells in acquired aplastic anemia. Patients chosen for sequencing had CD8+CD57+ cells that had expanded, as shown by flow cytometry. TCR beta VDJ combinations and CDR3 sequences were profiled from genomic DNA. Each CDR3 protein gets one entry after TCRdb re-called the reads with MiXCR. The sample holds approximately 120,000 distinct CDR3 sequences, about 40% seen once. The source material was sorted CD4+, CD8+, or CD8+CD57+ T cells (not recorded which) from PBMCs. All receptors come from a human donor with aplastic anemia.

The sample holds many counts of this clonotype. V is TRBV10-1 and J is TRBJ2-7, with D possibly being TRBD1 (6 bases). V was pared by 2 bases and J by 1 base, with 9 bases between. Germline lookup yields CDR1 WNHNN and CDR2 SYGVQD (reference sequence). The CDR3 extends over 14 amino acids. This chain's CDR3 is CASSEARGSYEQYF. CDR3 DNA sequence: TGCGCCAGCAGTGAGGCGAGGGGGTCCTACGAGCAGTACTTC.

This clonotype occurred many times. This rearrangement joins TRBV20-1 to TRBJ2-3, with 12 bases lining up with TRBD2. CDR3 size: 15 residues. Germline V gene sequence: CDR1 DFQATT, CDR2 SNEGSKA (reference sequence). V shed 6 bases, J shed 4 bases, and the junction held 8 bases outside the gene matches. Here the CDR3 reads CSASLAGGRADTQYF. The CDR3 DNA reads as TGCAGTGCCTCCCTAGCGGGGGGGCGGGCAGATACGCAGTATTTT.

This sequence joins TRBV4-1 and TRBJ1-1, with TRBD1 matching over 9 bases. Germline V gene sequence: CDR1 MGHRA, CDR2 YSYEKL. The J segment lost 8 bases and the V segment lost 3 bases, leaving 7 bases of the junction unmatched. This CDR3 has 14 residues. The CDR3, as DNA: TGCGCCAGCAGCCACCCCGGGACAGGGAAGGAAGCTTTCTTT. Translation gives CASSHPGTGKEAFF.

This clonotype was counted only a few times. This rearrangement joins TRBV6-1 to TRBJ2-1; 11 nucleotides agree with TRBD1. Germline V gives CDR1 MNHNS, CDR2 SASEGT. The CDR3 covers 16 residues. J gave up 3 bases and V 5 bases, and 6 bases lay outside the gene matches. The DNA for the CDR3 is TGTGCCAGCAGTCCGGACAGGGGGCTTGACTACAATGAGCAGTTCTTC. Protein sequence: CASSPDRGLDYNEQFF.

This clonotype was recorded only once. The rearrangement uses TRBV6-1 and TRBJ2-7, with TRBD1 matching over 7 bases. Germline CDR1 is MNHNS and CDR2 is SASEGT. With V trimmed by 3 bases and J by 6 bases, 8 bases remained unmatched. The CDR3 covers 14 residues. The chain's CDR3 is CASSEVNRGREQYF. CDR3 in DNA: TGTGCCAGCAGTGAGGTCAACAGGGGTCGCGAGCAGTACTTC.

The chain joins TRBV6-2 or TRBV6-3 to TRBJ2-3; perhaps TRBD2 as D (6 bases). Germline CDR1 reads MNHEY; CDR2 reads SVGEGT. Trimming took 0 bases from V and 4 from J, leaving 29 bases between them. The CDR3 spans 21 residues. CDR3 nucleotide sequence: TGTGCCAGCAGTTACTCAGGTTTACGGGGACTCGGGTACCTAGGAGCAGATACGCAGTATTTT. The encoded protein is CASSYSGLRGLGYLGADTQYF.

Ten or more counts support this clonotype. V usage is TRBV19 and J usage is TRBJ1-2, with D possibly matching TRBD1 (5 bases). The V and J ends lost 7 bases and 8 bases respectively, with 23 bases between them. The CDR3 runs to 15 residues. Germline CDR1 reads LNHDA; CDR2 reads SQIVND (reference sequence). DNA of the CDR3: TGTGCCAGTACTGCGACCGGGACGGCGAGCACAGGCTACACCTTC. Encoded protein: CASTATGTASTGYTF.

The chain carries TRBV7-6 and TRBJ1-3; D not resolved. CDR1 SGHVS and CDR2 FNYEAQ come from the germline V gene. The ends were cut back, 0 bases at V and 1 base at J, with 4 bases in the middle. This CDR3 spans 14 amino acids. In DNA, the CDR3 is TGTGCCAGCAGCTTAGCTGTATCTGGAAACACCATATATTTT. Protein product: CASSLAVSGNTIYF.

In its sample, this clonotype is medium-sized. The genes are TRBV24-1 and TRBJ1-1; D is ambiguous. Germline V gene data show CDR1 as KGHDR and CDR2 as SFDVKD. There are 13 residues in the CDR3. The V end lost 7 bases, the J end lost 1 base, and 9 bases lay between the germline ends. CDR3 loop: CATRKTTNTEAFF. CDR3 DNA: TGTGCCACCAGGAAGACAACGAACACTGAAGCTTTCTTT.

This clonotype came up a few times. The chain links TRBV18 to TRBJ1-6; weak D call: TRBD1 (6 bases). The length of the CDR3 is 15 residues. Germline assignment: CDR1 KGHSH and CDR2 LQKENI. The V end was cut by 1 base, the J end by 5 bases, with 9 bases between. The CDR3 reads CASSPQQGDNSPLHF. The CDR3 coding sequence is TGTGCCAGCTCACCACAACAGGGAGATAATTCACCCCTCCACTTT.

This clonotype was observed many times. The chain couples TRBV7-2 to TRBJ1-2; D ambiguous. The length of the CDR3 is 13 residues. In germline, CDR1 is SGHTA, CDR2 FQGNSA. V lost 5 bases and J 5 bases, leaving 12 bases between the germline ends. The CDR3 is CASSPEAGYGYTF. For the CDR3, the DNA is TGTGCCAGCAGCCCTGAGGCTGGTTATGGCTACACCTTC.

This clonotype was seen repeatedly, ten times or more. J is TRBJ2-2 and V is TRBV11-3; no clear D. Trimming pared 3 bases from V and 3 bases from J, leaving 5 bases between. CDR1 and CDR2 (germline): SGHNT, YENEEA. CDR3 length: 13 residues. Here the CDR3 reads CASSFKDTGELFF. Written as DNA, the CDR3 is TGTGCCAGCAGCTTTAAGGACACCGGGGAGCTGTTTTTT.

In this sample, this clonotype turned up many times. The chain couples TRBV20-1 to TRBJ1-6; tentative D call: TRBD1 (5 bases). CDR1 and CDR2 (germline): DFQATT, SNEGSKA (reference sequence). V lost 1 base, J lost 7 bases, and 11 bases lay in between. The CDR3 covers 14 residues. The CDR3 DNA follows: TGCAGTGCTAGAGCGGGGACTATGAATTCACCCCTCCACTTT. It codes for CSARAGTMNSPLHF.

Many counts were recorded for this clonotype. The chain carries TRBV7-9 and TRBJ1-1, with TRBD1 as a possible D gene (5 bases). Germline CDR1 SEHNR, CDR2 FQNEAQ (reference sequence). Trimming took off 5 bases at V and 3 bases at J, with 16 bases between the two ends. The CDR3 runs 15 residues. CDR3 bases: TGTGCCAGCAGCCTGTCAGGGTCGGGGGACACTGAAGCTTTCTTT. This sequence encodes CASSLSGSGDTEAFF.

This clonotype counts as medium-sized. The rearrangement uses TRBV2 and TRBJ2-7; D is perhaps TRBD1 (5 bases). Germline V gene lookup returns CDR1 SNHLY and CDR2 FYNNEI. With 6 bases removed from V and 3 bases from J, the gap between germline ends came to 9 bases. There are 12 residues in the CDR3. CDR3 amino acids: CASRQVGYEQYF. DNA for the CDR3: TGTGCCAGCAGACAGGTTGGCTACGAGCAGTACTTC.

This clonotype is a singleton in its sample. The J gene is TRBJ1-3, the V gene TRBV10-1; D might be TRBD1 (5 bases). CDR1 and CDR2 (germline): WNHNN, SYGVQD (reference sequence). The CDR3 spans 16 residues. V shed 3 bases and J shed 2 bases, with 14 bases lying between them. CDR3 amino acids: CASSDSRGGAGNTIYF. CDR3 coding DNA: TGCGCCAGCAGTGACTCCCGGGGGGGGGCTGGAAACACCATATATTTT.

In its sample, this clonotype was seen many times. The rearrangement uses TRBV7-2 and TRBJ1-5, with D perhaps matching TRBD1 (5 bases). Trimming shortened V by 6 bases and J by 4 bases, and 7 bases separated the two germline ends. The CDR3 is made up of 12 amino acids. Germline CDR1 SGHTA, CDR2 FQGNSA. For the CDR3, the DNA is TGTGCCAGCAGTGCAGGGAATCAGCCCCAGCATTTT. This sequence encodes CASSAGNQPQHF.